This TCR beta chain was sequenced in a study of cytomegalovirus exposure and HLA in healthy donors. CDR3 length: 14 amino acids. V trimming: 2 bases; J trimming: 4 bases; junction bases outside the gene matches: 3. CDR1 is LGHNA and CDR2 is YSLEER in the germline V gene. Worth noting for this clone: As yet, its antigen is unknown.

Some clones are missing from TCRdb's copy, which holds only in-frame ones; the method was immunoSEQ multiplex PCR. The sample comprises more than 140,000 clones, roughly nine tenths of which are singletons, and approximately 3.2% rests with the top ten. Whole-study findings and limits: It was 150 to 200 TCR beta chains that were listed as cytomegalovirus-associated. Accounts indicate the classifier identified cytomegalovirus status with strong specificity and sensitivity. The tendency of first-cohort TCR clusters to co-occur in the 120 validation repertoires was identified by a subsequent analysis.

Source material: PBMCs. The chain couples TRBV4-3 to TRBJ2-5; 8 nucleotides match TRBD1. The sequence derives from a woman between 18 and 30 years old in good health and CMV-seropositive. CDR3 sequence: CASSQLTGGETQYF. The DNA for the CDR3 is TGCGCCAGCAGCCAACTCACAGGGGGAGAGACCCAGTACTTC.